The 22 T cell receptor beta chains below all came from one sample that was sequenced in a study of cytotoxic CD8 clonotypes in ibrutinib-treated CLL. The method was immunoSEQ multiplex PCR; TCRdb's version includes in-frame clones alone and lacks a portion of them. The profile shows hundreds of thousands of clones, roughly 77% of them singletons. Sequencing was performed on PBMCs, taken after 12 months of ibrutinib treatment. The receptors derive from a human donor with chronic lymphocytic leukemia.

V and J are TRBV27 and TRBJ2-6; D uncertain. With 8 bases removed from V and 0 bases from J, the gap between germline ends came to 8 bases. CDR3 length: 14 amino acids. The germline V gene encodes CDR1 MNHEY and CDR2 SMNVEV (reference sequence). In nucleotides, the CDR3 is TGTGCCAGCGGGTCAGGCTCTGGGGCCAACGTCCTGACTTTC. Residues: CASGSGSGANVLTF.

This clone was seen a handful of times. The chain links TRBV12-5 to TRBJ2-1; D remains ambiguous. V gave up 2 bases and J gave up 3 bases, with 11 bases separating them. Germline values: CDR1 LGHNT, CDR2 FRNRAP. This CDR3 spans 15 amino acids. Here the CDR3 DNA reads TGTGCTAGTGGTTTGTCTGGGTATGGCTACAATGAGCAGTTCTTC. Translating it yields CASGLSGYGYNEQFF.

The chain recombines TRBV30 with TRBJ2-5, with a tentative D call TRBD1 (6 bases). Germline V lookup: CDR1 GTSNPN, CDR2 SVGIG (reference sequence). The CDR3 sequence is 15 residues long. V was trimmed by 0 bases and J by 5 bases, leaving 16 bases between them. CDR3 nucleotides: TGTGCCTGGAGTGTAAACCGCGTTAGGGGGGAGACCCAGTACTTC. It translates to CAWSVNRVRGETQYF. The full variable domain, with the rest looked up from reference TRBV30 and TRBJ2-5, is SQTIHQWPATLVQPVGSPLSLECTVEGTSNPNLYWYRQAAGRGLQLLFYSVGIGQISSEVPQNLSASRPQDRQFILSSKKLLLSDSGFYLCAWSVNRVRGETQYFGPGTRLLVL.

The gene calls are TRBV29-1 and TRBJ2-7, with 8 bases that match TRBD1. The germline V gene has CDR1 SQVTM and CDR2 ANQGSEA. Germline trimming cut 6 bases from V and 0 bases from J; bases unmatched to any gene: 7. The CDR3 is 14 amino acids. The CDR3 coding sequence is TGCAGCGTGGAAACAGGACAGGGCTCCTACGAGCAGTACTTC. This encodes CSVETGQGSYEQYF.

The chain couples TRBV9 to TRBJ2-7, with 8 bases matching TRBD2. Germline V lookup: CDR1 SGDLS, CDR2 YYNGEE. J gave up 2 bases and V 4 bases, and 14 bases lay outside the gene matches. The CDR3 extends over 17 amino acids. CDR3 DNA sequence: TGTGCCAGCAGCCCCCCCCTCGGGCTAGCGGGCACCTACGAGCAGTACTTC. Translated, it gives CASSPPLGLAGTYEQYF.

This chain connects TRBV19 to TRBJ2-1, with 10 bases matching TRBD2. CDR1 and CDR2 from the germline V gene are LNHDA and SQIVND (reference sequence). The CDR3 totals 15 residues. Unmatched junction bases numbered 9, after V lost 5 bases and J lost 8 bases. The CDR3 region has the DNA TGTGCCAGTAGTTTTCAAACTAGCGGGATAGATGAGCAGTTCTTC. This sequence encodes CASSFQTSGIDEQFF.

V gene TRBV5-6 combines with J gene TRBJ1-5; D remains ambiguous. The CDR3 is 16 residues long. The germline V and J ends were trimmed by 5 bases and 1 base, with 16 bases remaining between them. The germline gives CDR1 SGHDT, CDR2 YYEEEE. The CDR3 protein is CASSKFGRRSNQPQHF. CDR3 sequence (DNA): TGTGCCAGCAGTAAATTCGGACGGAGAAGCAATCAGCCCCAGCATTTT. Full variable domain (remainder filled in from reference TRBV5-6 and TRBJ1-5): DAGVTQSPTHLIKTRGQQVTLRCSPKSGHDTVSWYQQALGQGPQFIFQYYEEEERQRGNFPDRFSGHQFPNYSSELNVNALLLGDSALYLCASSKFGRRSNQPQHFGDGTRLSIL.

This rearrangement joins TRBV11-2 to TRBJ1-5, with no clear D. The CDR3 spans 14 residues. V was pared by 5 bases and J by 0 bases, with 8 bases between. From germline, CDR1 is SGHAT and CDR2 FQNNGV. CDR3 bases: TGTGCCAGCAGCCCTTTCGGTAGCAATCAGCCCCAGCATTTT. Its translation is CASSPFGSNQPQHF.

The chain couples TRBV7-9 to TRBJ2-2; TRBD1 matches at 7 bases. This CDR3 spans 18 amino acids. V gave up 2 bases and J gave up 2 bases; unmatched junction bases: 11. Germline V gives CDR1 SEHNR, CDR2 FQNEAQ (reference sequence). In nucleotides, the CDR3 is TGTGCCAGCAGCTTACGTTTTTCCCGACAGGGTAACACCGGGGAGCTGTTTTTT. Its protein product is CASSLRFSRQGNTGELFF.

The chain has TRBV18 and TRBJ2-1; D remains ambiguous. The germline CDR1 and CDR2 sequences are KGHSH and LQKENI. The V end was cut by 3 bases, the J end by 9 bases, with 9 bases between. CDR3 length equals 12 residues. The CDR3 region is CASSPRQFEQFF. CDR3 sequence (DNA): TGTGCCAGCTCACCCCGCCAGTTTGAGCAGTTCTTC.

This sequence joins TRBV5-4 and TRBJ1-1; 7 nucleotides agree with TRBD1. Germline CDR1 and CDR2: SGHNT and YYREEE (reference sequence). Unmatched junction bases numbered 13, after V lost 4 bases and J lost 4 bases. The CDR3 length is 16 residues. The CDR3 protein is CASSKGQVGGGTEAFF. The CDR3 DNA reads as TGTGCCAGCAGCAAAGGACAGGTGGGAGGGGGCACTGAAGCTTTCTTT.

The table lists this clone with a few counts. This sequence joins TRBV6-1 and TRBJ1-5; 7 positions match TRBD1. This CDR3 contains 13 residues. V lost 8 bases, J lost 4 bases, and 5 bases stayed unmatched. Germline V gene lookup returns CDR1 MNHNS and CDR2 SASEGT. The CDR3, as DNA: TGTGCCAGCGCCGACAGGGAAAATCAGCCCCAGCATTTT. This translates into CASADRENQPQHF.

The chain is built from TRBV19 and TRBJ2-3; the D gene is possibly TRBD2 (6 bases). Germline values: CDR1 LNHDA, CDR2 SQIVND (reference sequence). V was shortened by 5 bases and J by 4 bases, with 19 bases between the two germline ends. The CDR3 sequence is 16 residues long. The CDR3 nucleotides read TGTGCCAGTAGTGCAAACCGGGACTTGGGATCAGATACGCAGTATTTT. Amino acid sequence: CASSANRDLGSDTQYF.

The chain is built from TRBV6-5 and TRBJ1-2; maybe TRBD1 (6 bases). Germline assignment: CDR1 MNHEY and CDR2 SVGAGI. V shed 2 bases and J shed 6 bases, with 10 bases lying between them. CDR3 length: 13 amino acids. Written as DNA, the CDR3 is TGTGCCAGCAGTTACACAGGGTTTGATGGCTACACCTTC. Translating gives CASSYTGFDGYTF.

The V gene is TRBV27, the J gene TRBJ2-5, with 13 bases matching TRBD2. The V gene's germline CDR1 is MNHEY and CDR2 SMNVEV (reference sequence). V trimming: 5 bases; J trimming: 4 bases; junction bases outside the gene matches: 4. CDR3 length equals 15 residues. The CDR3, as DNA: TGTGCCAGCAGTACTAGCGGGGGGGCCGGAGAGACCCAGTACTTC. It is translated as CASSTSGGAGETQYF.

This clone was picked up a small number of times. V and J are TRBV4-3 and TRBJ2-2; 13 bases match TRBD2. The germline V gene encodes CDR1 LGHNA and CDR2 YSLEER. V dropped 1 base and J dropped 4; count of bases not matched to a gene: 6. There are 18 residues in the CDR3. CDR3 region: CASSQGLAGGVGTGELFF. DNA for the CDR3: TGCGCCAGCAGCCAAGGACTAGCGGGAGGCGTTGGCACCGGGGAGCTGTTTTTT.

The V gene is TRBV30, the J gene TRBJ2-3; D is unclear. Trimming shortened V by 2 bases and J by 5 bases, and 8 bases separated the two germline ends. Germline V gene data show CDR1 as GTSNPN and CDR2 as SVGIG (reference sequence). The CDR3 length is 12 residues. Here the CDR3 reads CAWSPIGDTQYF. The DNA for the CDR3 is TGTGCCTGGAGTCCTATAGGAGATACGCAGTATTTT.

Only one count was recorded for this clone. V gene TRBV10-1 combines with J gene TRBJ1-1; 7 bases are a match to TRBD1. Germline trimming cut 1 base from V and 4 bases from J; bases unmatched to any gene: 0. The CDR3 has 13 amino acids. Per the germline V gene, CDR1 is WNHNN and CDR2 is SYGVQD (reference sequence). CDR3: CASSEYRGTEAFF. CDR3 sequence (DNA): TGCGCCAGCAGTGAGTACAGGGGCACTGAAGCTTTCTTT.

The J gene is TRBJ2-7, the V gene TRBV11-2; D may be TRBD2 (6 bases). The CDR3 covers 15 residues. Trimming left V 0 bases short and J 2 bases short, with 11 bases between. CDR1 SGHAT and CDR2 FQNNGV come from the germline V gene. The chain's CDR3 is CASSLDPAGPYEQYF. The CDR3, as DNA: TGTGCCAGCAGCTTAGATCCGGCGGGACCCTACGAGCAGTACTTC.

V is TRBV4-1 and J is TRBJ1-1, with TRBD1 matching 8 bases. Germline CDR1 MGHRA, CDR2 YSYEKL. Germline trimming cut 0 bases from V and 4 bases from J; bases unmatched to any gene: 7. CDR3 length: 16 residues. As DNA, the CDR3 is TGCGCCAGCAGCCAAGATAGACAGGGGAAGGGCACTGAAGCTTTCTTT. It translates to CASSQDRQGKGTEAFF.

The chain recombines TRBV5-6 with TRBJ1-3; TRBD1 matches 9 bases. The CDR3 runs 14 residues. Germline lookup yields CDR1 SGHDT and CDR2 YYEEEE. The V and J ends lost 4 bases and 2 bases, in that order; junction bases with no gene match: 1. The CDR3 protein is CASSRTGAGNTIYF. The CDR3 coding sequence is TGTGCCAGCAGCCGGACAGGGGCTGGAAACACCATATATTTT. The whole variable domain, filled in from reference TRBV5-6 and TRBJ1-3, reads DAGVTQSPTHLIKTRGQQVTLRCSPKSGHDTVSWYQQALGQGPQFIFQYYEEEERQRGNFPDRFSGHQFPNYSSELNVNALLLGDSALYLCASSRTGAGNTIYFGEGSWLTVV.

V usage is TRBV9 and J usage is TRBJ2-1; 12 nucleotides align to TRBD2. Unmatched junction bases numbered 9, after V lost 0 bases and J lost 2 bases. The CDR3 contains 19 residues. Germline lookup yields CDR1 SGDLS and CDR2 YYNGEE. The CDR3 region has the DNA TGTGCCAGCAGCGTAGGCGGGACTAGCGGGCCTCAGGCCTACAATGAGCAGTTCTTC. Translation gives CASSVGGTSGPQAYNEQFF.